This TCR beta chain appears in the sequencing data of a study of T cells in Graves' hyperthyroidism and ophthalmopathy. Study details: Peripheral blood collection took place at initial diagnosis, before any treatment.

Researchers took RNA transcripts and amplified the TCR beta CDR3 regions from them. TCR CDR3 underwent first-round RT-PCR with the HTBI primer set. TCRdb reanalysed the multiplex PCR reads using MiXCR and keeps one entry per CDR3 protein. Among under 300,000 distinct CDR3 sequences listed, 13% to 15% were seen once. Broader study findings: Ophthalmopathy and stable hyperthyroidism were told apart by a 13 V-J model. Blood also carried most thyroid clonotypes expanded above 0.001. The model identified upcoming ophthalmopathy a median roughly 6 months ahead of onset.

Germline values: CDR1 DFQATT, CDR2 SNEGSKA (reference sequence). This CDR3 comprises 17 residues. After removal of 2 bases from V and 2 bases from J, the junction contained 9 bases not matched to a gene. This clonotype has ten or more counts. The antigen remains unidentified. Sequenced input: blood. The receptor comes from a woman in her forties with Graves' hyperthyroidism that later progressed to Graves' ophthalmopathy. This chain uses TRBV20-1 with TRBJ2-3; 11 bases agree with TRBD2. The CDR3 loop reads CSARRFRLAGNTDTQYF. Written as DNA, the CDR3 is TGCAGTGCTAGACGGTTTAGACTAGCGGGGAACACAGATACGCAGTATTTT.